This T cell receptor (beta chain) was observed in a study of liver allograft versus peripheral blood T cells. For the study at large: Transplanted livers and recipients' peripheral blood had their T cell receptor repertoires compared. Study-level results: Reports indicated that T cell receptor repertoires inside liver allografts differed from those in peripheral blood.

The table lists this clonotype with a count of one. The antigen is not known. Germline CDR1 is SNHLY and CDR2 is FYNNEI. V was cut by 5 bases and J by 5 bases, with 10 bases left in between. The CDR3 contains 12 residues. One entry per CDR3 protein, called by TCRdb with MiXCR from the reads. Of about 5,300 distinct CDR3 sequences listed, approximately 15% are singletons. The clonotype was recovered from a human patient who had a liver transplant. Some T cells may be graft donor cells. The V and J genes are TRBV2 and TRBJ2-7, with D possibly being TRBD1 (6 bases). The CDR3 DNA follows: TGTGCCAGCAGTTTACAGGGACACGAGCAGTACTTC. This translates into CASSLQGHEQYF. The full variable domain, rest sourced from reference TRBV2 and TRBJ2-7, is EPEVTQTPSHQVTQMGQEVILRCVPISNHLYFYWYRQILGQKVEFLVSFYNNEISEKSEIFDDQFSVERPDGSNFTLKIRSTKLEDSAMYFCASSLQGHEQYFGPGTRLTVT.